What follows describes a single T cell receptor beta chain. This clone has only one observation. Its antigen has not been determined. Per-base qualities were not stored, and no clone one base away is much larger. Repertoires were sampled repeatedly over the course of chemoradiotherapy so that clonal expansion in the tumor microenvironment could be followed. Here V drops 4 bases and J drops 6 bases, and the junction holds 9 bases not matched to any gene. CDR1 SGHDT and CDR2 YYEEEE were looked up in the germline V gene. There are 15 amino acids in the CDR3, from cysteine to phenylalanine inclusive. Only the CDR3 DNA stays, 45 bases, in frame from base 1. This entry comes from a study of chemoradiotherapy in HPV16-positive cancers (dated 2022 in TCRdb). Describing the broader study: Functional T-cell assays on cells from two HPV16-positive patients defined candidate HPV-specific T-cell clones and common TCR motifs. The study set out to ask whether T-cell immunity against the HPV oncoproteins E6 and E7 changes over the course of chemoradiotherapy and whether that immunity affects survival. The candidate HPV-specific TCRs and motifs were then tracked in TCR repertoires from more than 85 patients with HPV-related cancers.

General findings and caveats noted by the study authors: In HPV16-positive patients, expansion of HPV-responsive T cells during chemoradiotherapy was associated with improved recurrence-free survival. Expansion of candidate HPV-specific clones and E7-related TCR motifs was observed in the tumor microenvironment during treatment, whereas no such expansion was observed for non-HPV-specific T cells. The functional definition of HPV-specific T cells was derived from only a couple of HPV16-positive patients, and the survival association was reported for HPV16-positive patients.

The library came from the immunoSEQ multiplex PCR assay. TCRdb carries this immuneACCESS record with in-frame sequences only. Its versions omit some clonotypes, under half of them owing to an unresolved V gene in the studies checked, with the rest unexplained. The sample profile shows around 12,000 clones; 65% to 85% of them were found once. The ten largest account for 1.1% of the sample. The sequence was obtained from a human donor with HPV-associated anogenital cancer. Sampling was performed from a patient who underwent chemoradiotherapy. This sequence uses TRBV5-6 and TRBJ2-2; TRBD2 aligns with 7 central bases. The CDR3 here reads CASSPGLGRSGELFF. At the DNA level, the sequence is TGTGCCAGCAGCCCTGGACTAGGGAGGTCCGGGGAGCTGTTTTTT.